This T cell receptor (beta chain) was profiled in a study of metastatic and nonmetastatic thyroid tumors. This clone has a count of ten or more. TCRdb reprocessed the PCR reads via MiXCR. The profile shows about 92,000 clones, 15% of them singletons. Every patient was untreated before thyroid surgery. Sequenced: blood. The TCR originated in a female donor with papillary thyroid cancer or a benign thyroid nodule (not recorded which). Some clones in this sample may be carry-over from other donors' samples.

For the CDR3, the DNA is TGCAGTGCTAGCCCCGCGGACGGGGCAGCTTATGGCTACACCTTC. Its protein is CSASPADGAAYGYTF. The chain couples TRBV20-1 to TRBJ1-2; perhaps TRBD1 as D (5 bases). The CDR3 contains 15 residues. V was clipped by 3 bases and J by 5 bases, with 19 bases between them. From germline, CDR1 is DFQATT and CDR2 SNEGSKA (reference sequence).